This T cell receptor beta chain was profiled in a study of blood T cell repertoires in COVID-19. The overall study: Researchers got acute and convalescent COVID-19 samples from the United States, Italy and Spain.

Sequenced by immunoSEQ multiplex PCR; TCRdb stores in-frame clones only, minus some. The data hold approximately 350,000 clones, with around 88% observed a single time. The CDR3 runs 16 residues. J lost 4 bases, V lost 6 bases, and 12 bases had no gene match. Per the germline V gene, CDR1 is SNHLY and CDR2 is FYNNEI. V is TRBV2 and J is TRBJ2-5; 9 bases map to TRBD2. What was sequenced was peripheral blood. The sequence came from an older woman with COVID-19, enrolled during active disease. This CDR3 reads CASRTSAGGRGETQYF. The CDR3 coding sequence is TGTGCCAGCAGGACCTCAGCGGGGGGAAGGGGAGAGACCCAGTACTTC.